A single TCR beta chain is shown here with its context. The antigen is not known. The CDR3 runs 14 residues. The germline gives CDR1 LNHDA, CDR2 SQIVND (reference sequence). V gave up 7 bases and J gave up 2 bases, with 14 bases separating them. Sequencing in the ViraFEST assay came after antigen-specific CD4+ T cells had been expanded with viral peptide pools, which were used to stimulate PBMC. Isolating CD4+ T cells followed more than eight days of culture. Having tested negative for nucleocapsid antibodies, the vaccine recipients showed no prior SARS-CoV-2 infection. Cultivation was performed at a few million PBMC per well with roughly 9.1 IU/ml IL-2 and 9 to 10 ug/ml peptides added. This sample was included in a study of vaccination effects on CD4 cells after COVID-19. Whole-study findings and limits: In vaccinees who were healthy, merely 1 out of 255 vaccine-induced clones cross-reacted with common cold coronaviruses. Substantial clonal contraction characterized both infection- and vaccine-induced clones late after vaccination.

TCRdb keeps only in-frame clones here, not all; method: immunoSEQ multiplex PCR. Of tens of thousands of clones in the sample, roughly 78% were seen once. The clonotype comes from a human donor who received a COVID-19 vaccine. The sequences come from CD4+ T cells from PBMCs cultured with HCoV-OC43 spike peptides, collected before COVID-19 vaccination. Subset denoted: HCoV-OC43 spike overlapping peptide pool stimulation. The chain couples TRBV19 to TRBJ1-2; D may be TRBD1 (6 bases). CDR3 sequence: CASNRGAANYGYTF. The CDR3 DNA reads as TGTGCCAGTAACCGGGGGGCGGCGAACTATGGCTACACCTTC.